This paragraph reports one T cell receptor (beta chain). The sample comes from a study of blood T cell repertoires in COVID-19. Clones were sequenced by immunoSEQ multiplex PCR, and TCRdb holds only the in-frame ones, with some missing. This table has roughly 180,000 clones, 80% to 85% appearing once. Germline V gives CDR1 LNHDA, CDR2 SQIVND (reference sequence). The J segment lost 2 bases and the V segment lost 3 bases, leaving 6 bases of the junction unmatched. The CDR3 sequence is 15 residues long. The chain couples TRBV19 to TRBJ2-7, with TRBD1 identical over 8 bases. Sequencing was performed on PBMCs or T cells enriched from blood (not recorded which). The clonotype originates from a woman aged 55-69 years who had recovered from COVID-19. CDR3 sequence reads: CASSIGTGQTYEQYF. For the CDR3, the DNA is TGTGCCAGTAGTATTGGGACAGGACAAACCTACGAGCAGTACTTC.